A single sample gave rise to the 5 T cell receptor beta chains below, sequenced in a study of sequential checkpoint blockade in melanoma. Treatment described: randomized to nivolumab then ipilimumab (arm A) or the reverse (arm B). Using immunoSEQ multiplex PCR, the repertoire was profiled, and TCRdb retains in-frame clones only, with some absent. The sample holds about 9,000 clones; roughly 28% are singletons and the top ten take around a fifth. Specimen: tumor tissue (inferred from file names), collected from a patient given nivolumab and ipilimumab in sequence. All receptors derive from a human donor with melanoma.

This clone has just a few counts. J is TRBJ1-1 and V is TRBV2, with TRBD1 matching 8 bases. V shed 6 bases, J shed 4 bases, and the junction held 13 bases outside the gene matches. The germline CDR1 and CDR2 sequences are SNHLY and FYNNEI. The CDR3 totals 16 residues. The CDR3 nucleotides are TGTGCCAGCAGCTTCTTCCTTACAGGGGGGTTCACTGAAGCTTTCTTT. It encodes CASSFFLTGGFTEAFF.

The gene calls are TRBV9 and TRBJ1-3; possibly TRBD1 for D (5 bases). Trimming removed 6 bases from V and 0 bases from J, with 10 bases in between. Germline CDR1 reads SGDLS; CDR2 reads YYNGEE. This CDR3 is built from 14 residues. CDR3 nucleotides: TGTGCCAGCACCCCGACAGACTCTGGAAACACCATATATTTT. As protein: CASTPTDSGNTIYF.

The CDR3 nucleotides read TGTGCCAGCAGTTACAAGGGGGCCGGCACAGATACGCAGTATTTT. As protein: CASSYKGAGTDTQYF. The chain uses TRBV6-8 and TRBJ2-3; 7 nucleotides agree with TRBD1. This CDR3 has 15 amino acids. Germline V gene data show CDR1 as MNHGY and CDR2 as SAAAGT. The J segment lost 1 base and the V segment lost 2 bases, leaving 3 bases of the junction unmatched.

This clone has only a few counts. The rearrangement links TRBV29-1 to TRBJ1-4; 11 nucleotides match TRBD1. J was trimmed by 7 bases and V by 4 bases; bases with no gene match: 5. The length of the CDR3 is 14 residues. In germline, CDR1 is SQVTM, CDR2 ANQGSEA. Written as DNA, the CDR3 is TGCAGCGTTGTCGCGGGGACAGGGGGTGAAAAACTGTTTTTT. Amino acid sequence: CSVVAGTGGEKLFF.

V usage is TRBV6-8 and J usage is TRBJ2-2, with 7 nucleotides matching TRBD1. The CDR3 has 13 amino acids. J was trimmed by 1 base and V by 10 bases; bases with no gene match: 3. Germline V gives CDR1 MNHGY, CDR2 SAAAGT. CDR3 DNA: TGTGCCATCGGGACAGAGAACACCGGGGAGCTGTTTTTT. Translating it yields CAIGTENTGELFF.